Shown below are 6 T cell receptor beta chains from a single sample sequenced in a study of shared clonotypes between healthy human individuals (dated by TCRdb to the early 2020s). For the CD8 naive samples, CD45RO-negative cells were positively selected for CCR7, yielding a CD45RA+CCR7+ population from which TemRA cells were excluded. Library preparation was by the immunoSEQ multiplex PCR assay. Entries here come from immuneACCESS through TCRdb and include only in-frame sequences with V and J called. Some clones fail to appear in such tables; in the studies checked, an unresolved V gene covers under half of the shortfall, and the cause of the remainder is unknown. For this sample the table gives just over 2,000,000 clones, of which less than 95% were detected only once. 0.85% to 1.3% of the sample rests with the top ten. Sequenced: naive CD8+ T cells sorted from blood. The label giving this sample's cell subset or site can be read as: CD45RA+CCR7+. These receptors came from a man aged 18 to 29 in good health.

CDR3 coding DNA: TGTGCCAGCAGCTATGGGACACATCAGCCCCAGCATTTT. Its protein product is CASSYGTHQPQHF. The chain combines TRBV5-6 with TRBJ1-5; D is possibly TRBD1 (6 bases). V dropped 3 bases and J dropped 5 bases, with 9 bases sitting between them. The CDR3 spans 13 residues. Per the germline V gene, CDR1 is SGHDT and CDR2 is YYEEEE. The variable domain in full, with the rest retrieved from reference TRBV5-6 and TRBJ1-5, is DAGVTQSPTHLIKTRGQQVTLRCSPKSGHDTVSWYQQALGQGPQFIFQYYEEEERQRGNFPDRFSGHQFPNYSSELNVNALLLGDSALYLCASSYGTHQPQHFGDGTRLSIL.

V and J are TRBV12-5 and TRBJ2-5; D uncertain. CDR1 is LGHNT and CDR2 is FRNRAP in the germline V gene. V lost 1 base and J 4 bases, leaving 10 bases between the germline ends. The CDR3 loop spans 14 amino acids. For the CDR3, the DNA is TGTGCTAGTGGTTTGGGCATACTTCGAGAGACCCAGTACTTC. It encodes CASGLGILRETQYF. Filled out from reference TRBV12-5 and TRBJ2-5, the complete variable domain reads DARVTQTPRHKVTEMGQEVTMRCQPILGHNTVFWYRQTMMQGLELLAYFRNRAPLDDSGMPKDRFSAEMPDATLATLKIQPSEPRDSAVYFCASGLGILRETQYFGPGTRLLVL.

The gene calls are TRBV9 and TRBJ1-6; D uncertain. The CDR3 covers 15 residues. The germline V and J ends were trimmed by 3 bases and 8 bases, with 15 bases remaining between them. Germline CDR1 is SGDLS and CDR2 is YYNGEE. CDR3 coding DNA: TGTGCCAGCAGCGCCACCCCTGTTTTGGATTCACCCCTCCACTTT. Translating gives CASSATPVLDSPLHF.

Notes on this clone: The sample carries other DNA sequences with the same CDR3. This chain joins TRBV5-1 and TRBJ2-7, with D perhaps TRBD1 (5 bases). With 0 bases removed from V and 4 bases from J, the gap between germline ends came to 8 bases. The CDR3 runs 13 residues. Germline V gene lookup returns CDR1 SGHRS and CDR2 YFSETQ. CDR3 DNA: TGCGCCAGCAGCTTGGACAGGTCTTACGAGCAGTACTTC. Translation: CASSLDRSYEQYF. The full variable domain, completed using reference TRBV5-1 and TRBJ2-7, is KAGVTQTPRYLIKTRGQQVTLSCSPISGHRSVSWYQQTPGQGLQFLFEYFSETQRNKGNFPGRFSGRQFSNSRSEMNVSTLELGDSALYLCASSLDRSYEQYFGPGTRLTVT.

The V gene is TRBV2, the J gene TRBJ2-5; 8 bases fit TRBD1. V lost 7 bases, J lost 3 bases, and 4 bases stayed unmatched. CDR3 length: 13 amino acids. CDR1 is SNHLY, CDR2 FYNNEI, per germline. CDR3 nucleotides: TGTGCCAGCATCGGACAGGGAAAAGAGACCCAGTACTTC. This gives the protein CASIGQGKETQYF.

The rearrangement links TRBV5-4 to TRBJ1-2; no reliable D call. Trimming pared 0 bases from V and 7 bases from J, leaving 7 bases between. The germline CDR1 and CDR2 sequences are SGHNT and YYREEE (reference sequence). This CDR3 has 12 residues. The CDR3 here is CASSLANSGYTF. CDR3 DNA sequence: TGTGCCAGCAGCTTGGCCAACAGTGGCTACACCTTC.